Included here is one TCR beta chain sequence, with context. Its antigen specificity is not known. Qualities for individual bases were not recorded, and no much larger clone is one base off. The sample's time point label, decoded: baseline before first vaccination. Samples from vaccinated people were obtained from the UK trials COV001 and COV002, which included a single-blind randomized controlled phase 2/3 trial of AZD1222 (ChAdOx1 nCoV-19) in healthy adults. For TCRbeta chain sequencing, PBMC samples from trial participants were taken at day 0 and at day 28 after the second dose. The CDR3 regions of human TCRbeta chains were analyzed by immunosequencing. The published analysis was carried out like this. TCRs in the repertoires were compared against a reference library of SARS-CoV-2-specific TCRs that had been generated with the MIRA antigen-specificity platform. Breadth meant the fraction of unique TCRs that were SARS-CoV-2-associated, whereas depth meant the fraction of total T cells that were SARS-CoV-2-associated. Each spike-specific TCR was assigned to its reactive spike region and to a CD4 or CD8 class using the MIRA data. Log10-transformed breadth and depth values were compared by one-way ANOVA with Sidak's multiple comparisons tests. The table was pulled from immuneACCESS by TCRdb, which kept in-frame rearrangements only. Such tables lose some clones; where checked, under half of the loss comes from unresolved V genes, and the rest has no known cause. The V and J calls and the clone size are those of that table, but D and trimming were determined from the DNA. This sample is represented by over 85,000 clones; roughly 89% of them were singletons. The ten largest clones represent 7.5% of the sample.

This sample was taken from a study of T cell responses to AZD1222 COVID-19 vaccine (dated by TCRdb to about 2021). As for the study more broadly: Because spike-specific TCR depth and breadth did not differ between the two schedules, AZD1222 recipients who got a second dose at roughly 4 weeks were pooled with those who got a second dose at roughly 12 weeks. A total of about 230 trial participants underwent TCR sequencing, of whom around 200 received two doses of AZD1222 and about 25 received two doses of the MenACWY control vaccine. Trial participants were enrolled by age into 18-55, 56-69 and 70-plus year subgroups, with approximately 150, 28 and 58 TCR-sequenced participants respectively.

The investigation overall reported the following: Epitopes outside the regions mutated in the B.1.351 and B.1.1.7 variants were reportedly recognized by nearly half of the unique spike-specific TCRs. Spike-specific TCR breadth and depth rose significantly after two AZD1222 doses compared with day 0 and with MenACWY recipients. Conclusions about previously exposed vaccinees are limited, since just five or six AZD1222 recipients were seropositive for SARS-CoV-2 at baseline. Most participants were white British and females outnumbered males, and the authors suggested that clonal diversity may have been underestimated. The 56-69-year group was small, and its depth increase did not reach significance, likely because of low power. Vaccine-associated CD4 TCRs spanned the whole spike protein, with dominant responses in regions 160-218 and 743-854. Because no day 14 peak-response samples were available, repertoires were characterized only after the peak T cell response.

CDR3 length: 13 amino acids, cysteine to phenylalanine. The CDR3 DNA has 39 bases and is translated from base 1. Sequences MDHEN (CDR1) and SYDVKM (CDR2) are obtained from the germline V gene. V loses 4 bases of germline sequence and J loses 4 bases, and the interval between the two ends is 10 bases. The sequencing used peripheral blood, collected on day 0 of AZD1222 vaccination. The clonotype comes from an adult in good health. The V gene is TRBV28 and the J gene is TRBJ1-2, with no confidently assigned D gene. The CDR3 region reads CASSSGGFYGYTF. The sequenced DNA: TGTGCCAGCAGTTCGGGCGGGTTCTATGGCTACACCTTC.